The rows below give T cell receptor beta chains drawn from one sample of a study of shared clonotypes between healthy human individuals. Assay: immunoSEQ multiplex PCR; the TCRdb copy retains only in-frame clones and omits some. The sample comprises about 2.1 million clones, 93% of which are singletons, and about 1.7% rests with the top ten. Sequenced sample: naive CD8+ T cells from PBMCs. Every receptor here comes from a man aged 18 to 30 in good health. Some clones in this sample may be carry-over from other donors' samples. CDR3s include the opening cysteine and the closing phenylalanine or tryptophan. Fields, in order: D gene, clone size, V gene, J gene, CDR3 protein, CDR3 DNA. The D gene is left open where the match is weak. Size is omitted from some rows. Given values are once, few, many or a class for expanded clones.

TRBD1	.	TRBV28	TRBJ1-5	CASSLRRGTVDNQPQHF	TGTGCCAGCAGTTTGAGGCGGGGGACAGTGGACAATCAGCCCCAGCATTTT
.	.	TRBV2	TRBJ1-1	CASSVGRATEAFF	TGTGCCAGCAGTGTCGGCCGAGCGACTGAAGCTTTCTTT
.	once	TRBV7-9	TRBJ2-3	CASIRDTQYF	TGTGCCAGCATCCGCGATACGCAGTATTTT
TRBD2	once	TRBV5-6	TRBJ2-7	CASSLAWGRDEQYF	TGTGCCAGCAGCTTGGCCTGGGGGAGGGACGAGCAGTACTTC
.	.	TRBV14	TRBJ2-3	CASSQGLEDTQYF	TGTGCCAGCAGCCAAGGGTTAGAGGATACGCAGTATTTT
TRBD1	.	TRBV6-5	TRBJ2-1	CASSYNAGGSDEQFF	TGTGCCAGCAGTTACAACGCAGGGGGCAGCGATGAGCAGTTCTTC
TRBD2	.	TRBV7-2	TRBJ2-7	CASSLVRLADYTYEQYF	TGTGCCAGCAGCTTAGTTAGGCTAGCGGACTACACCTACGAGCAGTACTTC
TRBD1	.	TRBV11-2	TRBJ2-1	CASSHRRDRGDNEQFF	TGTGCCAGCAGCCACCGCCGGGACAGGGGGGACAATGAGCAGTTCTTC
.	.	TRBV5-1	TRBJ2-7	CASSLKSSYEQYF	TGCGCCAGCAGCCTAAAGAGTTCCTACGAGCAGTACTTC
TRBD1	.	TRBV5-4	TRBJ2-7	CASSFEGQGNYEQYF	TGTGCCAGCAGCTTTGAGGGACAGGGGAACTACGAGCAGTACTTC
TRBD1	.	TRBV4-3	TRBJ2-1	CASSQVETGAYNEQFF	TGCGCCAGCAGCCAAGTGGAAACAGGGGCCTACAATGAGCAGTTCTTC
.	few	TRBV7-9	TRBJ1-4	CASRQLGKLFF	TGTGCCAGCCGGCAACTCGGAAAACTGTTTTTT
.	.	TRBV7-8	TRBJ2-5	CASSSNPTEQETQYF	TGTGCCAGCAGCTCCAACCCGACGGAACAAGAGACCCAGTACTTC
.	.	TRBV5-1	TRBJ2-5	CASSFPIPGHQDQETQYF	TGCGCCAGCAGCTTCCCGATTCCGGGACACCAGGACCAAGAGACCCAGTACTTC
TRBD1	.	TRBV27	TRBJ2-1	CASTKDRGVYNEQFF	TGTGCCAGCACAAAAGACAGGGGGGTCTACAATGAGCAGTTCTTC
.	.	TRBV19	TRBJ2-5	CASSIIGGLETQYF	TGTGCCAGTAGTATAATCGGCGGACTAGAGACCCAGTACTTC
TRBD1	.	TRBV27	TRBJ2-1	CASARGQGAFSYNEQFF	TGTGCCAGCGCCCGGGGACAGGGCGCTTTCTCCTACAATGAGCAGTTCTTC
.	.	TRBV27	TRBJ1-1	CASSPLIGVNTEAFF	TGTGCCAGCAGTCCCCTTATTGGCGTAAACACTGAAGCTTTCTTT